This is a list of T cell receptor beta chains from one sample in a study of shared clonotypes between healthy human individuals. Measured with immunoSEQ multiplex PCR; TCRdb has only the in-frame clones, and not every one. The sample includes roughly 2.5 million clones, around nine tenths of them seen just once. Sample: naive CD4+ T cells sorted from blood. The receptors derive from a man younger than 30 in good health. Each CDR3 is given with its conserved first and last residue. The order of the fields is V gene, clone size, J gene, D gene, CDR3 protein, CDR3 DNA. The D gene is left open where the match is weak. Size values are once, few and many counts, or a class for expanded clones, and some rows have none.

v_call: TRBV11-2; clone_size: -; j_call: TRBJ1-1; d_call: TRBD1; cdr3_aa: CASSRGQGGTEAFF; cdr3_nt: TGTGCCAGCAGCCGTGGACAGGGCGGCACTGAAGCTTTCTTT
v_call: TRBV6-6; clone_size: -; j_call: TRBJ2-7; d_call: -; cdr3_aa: CASSFLGYEQYF; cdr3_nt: TGTGCCAGCAGTTTTCTCGGTTACGAGCAGTACTTC
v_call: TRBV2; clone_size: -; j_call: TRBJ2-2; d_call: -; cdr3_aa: CASSGALWDGTGELFF; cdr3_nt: TGTGCCAGCAGTGGGGCGTTATGGGATGGGACCGGGGAGCTGTTTTTT
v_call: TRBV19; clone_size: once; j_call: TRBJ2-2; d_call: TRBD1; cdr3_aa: CARPTGGLDTGELFF; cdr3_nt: TGTGCCAGACCGACAGGGGGCCTAGACACCGGGGAGCTGTTTTTT
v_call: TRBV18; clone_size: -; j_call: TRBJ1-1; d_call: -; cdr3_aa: CASSPQGINTEAFF; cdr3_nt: TGTGCCAGCTCACCCCAGGGGATCAACACTGAAGCTTTCTTT
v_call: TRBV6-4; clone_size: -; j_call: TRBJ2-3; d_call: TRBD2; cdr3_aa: CASSDGTSGPQDTQYF; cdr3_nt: TGTGCCAGCAGTGACGGGACTAGCGGCCCCCAAGATACGCAGTATTTT
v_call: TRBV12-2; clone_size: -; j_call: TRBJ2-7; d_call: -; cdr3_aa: CASRQRTGTPYEQYF; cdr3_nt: TGTGCAAGTCGCCAGAGGACAGGGACACCCTACGAGCAGTACTTC
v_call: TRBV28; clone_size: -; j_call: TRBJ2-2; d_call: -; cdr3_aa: CASSLTLPGELFF; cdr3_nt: TGTGCCAGCAGTTTAACGCTGCCCGGGGAGCTGTTTTTT
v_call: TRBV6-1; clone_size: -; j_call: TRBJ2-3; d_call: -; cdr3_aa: CASSMDADTQYF; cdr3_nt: TGTGCCAGCAGTATGGATGCAGATACGCAGTATTTT
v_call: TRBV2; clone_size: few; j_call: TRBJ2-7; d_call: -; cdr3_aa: CATSQGTGEQYF; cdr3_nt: TGTGCCACCTCCCAGGGGACCGGAGAGCAGTACTTC
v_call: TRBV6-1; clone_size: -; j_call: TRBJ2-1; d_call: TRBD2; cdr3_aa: CASRRRGSGDEQFF; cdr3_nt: TGTGCCAGCAGACGGCGGGGGTCCGGTGATGAGCAGTTCTTC
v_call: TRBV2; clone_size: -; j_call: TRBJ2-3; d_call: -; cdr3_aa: CASSDWGGTSTDTQYF; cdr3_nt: TGTGCCAGCAGTGATTGGGGGGGCACTAGCACAGATACGCAGTATTTT